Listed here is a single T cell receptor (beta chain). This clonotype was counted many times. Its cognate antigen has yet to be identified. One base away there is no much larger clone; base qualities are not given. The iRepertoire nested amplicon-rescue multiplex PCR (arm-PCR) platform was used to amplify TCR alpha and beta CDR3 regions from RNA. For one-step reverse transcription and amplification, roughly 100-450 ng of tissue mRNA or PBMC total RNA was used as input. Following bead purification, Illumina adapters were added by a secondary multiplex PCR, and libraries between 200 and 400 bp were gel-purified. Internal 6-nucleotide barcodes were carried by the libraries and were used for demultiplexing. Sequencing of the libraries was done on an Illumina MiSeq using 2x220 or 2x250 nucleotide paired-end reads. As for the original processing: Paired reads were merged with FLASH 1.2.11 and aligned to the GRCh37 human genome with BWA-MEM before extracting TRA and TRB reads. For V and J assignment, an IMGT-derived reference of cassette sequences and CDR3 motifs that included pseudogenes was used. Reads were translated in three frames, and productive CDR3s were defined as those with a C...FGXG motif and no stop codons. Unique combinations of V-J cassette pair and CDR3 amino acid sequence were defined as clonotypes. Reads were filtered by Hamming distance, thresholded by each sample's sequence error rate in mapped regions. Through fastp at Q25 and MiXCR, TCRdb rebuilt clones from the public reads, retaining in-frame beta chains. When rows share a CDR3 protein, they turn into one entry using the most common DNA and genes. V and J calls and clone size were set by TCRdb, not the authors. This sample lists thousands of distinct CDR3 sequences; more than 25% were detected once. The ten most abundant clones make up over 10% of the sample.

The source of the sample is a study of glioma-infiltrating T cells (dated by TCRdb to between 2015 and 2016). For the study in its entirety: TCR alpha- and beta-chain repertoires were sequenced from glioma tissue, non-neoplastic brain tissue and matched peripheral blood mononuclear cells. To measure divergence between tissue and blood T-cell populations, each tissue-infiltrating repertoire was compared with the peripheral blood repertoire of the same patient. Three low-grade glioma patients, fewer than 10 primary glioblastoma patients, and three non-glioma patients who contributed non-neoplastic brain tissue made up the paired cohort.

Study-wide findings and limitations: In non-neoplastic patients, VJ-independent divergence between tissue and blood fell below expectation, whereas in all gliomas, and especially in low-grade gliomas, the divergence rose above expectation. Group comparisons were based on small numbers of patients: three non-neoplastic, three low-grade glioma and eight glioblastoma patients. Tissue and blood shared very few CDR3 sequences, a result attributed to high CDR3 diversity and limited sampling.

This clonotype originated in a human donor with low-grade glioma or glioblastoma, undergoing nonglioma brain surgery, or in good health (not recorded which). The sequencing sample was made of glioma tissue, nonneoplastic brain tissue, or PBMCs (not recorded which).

The CDR3 reads CASSGGSEAFF. The DNA reads TGTGCCAGCTCTGGAGGATCTGAAGCTTTCTTT. This sequence uses TRBV18 and TRBJ1-1, with no D gene named confidently. Counted from cysteine to phenylalanine, this CDR3 has 11 amino acids. The sequence is cut down to CDR3 DNA, 33 bases in frame from base 1. CDR1 KGHSH and CDR2 LQKENI were looked up in the germline V gene. The junction carries 8 bases between V and J, which are trimmed by 6 bases and 6 bases respectively.